Listed here are 7 T cell receptor beta chains from one sample, sequenced in a study of cytomegalovirus exposure and HLA in healthy donors. 60 Vbeta and 13 Jbeta primers were used in PCR. Here immunoSEQ multiplex PCR was the method, and the copy in TCRdb shows in-frame clones only, minus some. The table lists 150,000 to 250,000 clones, with about 0.74% in the top ten. Sequencing used PBMCs. These receptor sequences come from a boy aged 5-17 years in good health and CMV-seronegative.

The chain couples TRBV6-5 to TRBJ1-1; TRBD1 agrees at 7 bases. Germline values: CDR1 MNHEY, CDR2 SVGAGI. The CDR3 runs to 15 residues. Losses at the gene ends were 9 bases for V and 0 bases for J; bases not matched to a gene: 10. The CDR3 here is CASNRGARMNTEAFF. In DNA, the CDR3 is TGTGCCAGTAACAGGGGAGCAAGAATGAACACTGAAGCTTTCTTT.

The chain recombines TRBV7-3 with TRBJ2-1; a weak D match, TRBD1 (6 bases). The CDR3 has 14 residues. Germline loops: CDR1 SGHTA, CDR2 FQGTGA. Trimming removed 2 bases from V and 5 bases from J, with 10 bases in between. CDR3 sequence (DNA): TGTGCCAGCAGCTTACCTCAGGGGAACAATGAGCAGTTCTTC. As protein: CASSLPQGNNEQFF. Together with reference TRBV7-3 and TRBJ2-1, the CDR3 gives the full variable domain: GAGVSQTPSNKVTEKGKYVELRCDPISGHTALYWYRQSLGQGPEFLIYFQGTGAADDSGLPNDRFFAVRPEGSVSTLKIQRTERGDSAVYLCASSLPQGNNEQFFGPGTRLTVL.

This rearrangement joins TRBV18 to TRBJ1-1; 8 bases are shared with TRBD1. In germline, CDR1 is KGHSH, CDR2 LQKENI. V lost 6 bases, J lost 0 bases, and 6 bases stayed unmatched. The CDR3 loop spans 15 amino acids. The chain's CDR3 is CASSRGQGLNTEAFF. In DNA, the CDR3 is TGTGCCAGCTCCCGCGGACAGGGACTGAACACTGAAGCTTTCTTT.

CDR3 DNA sequence: TGTGCCAGCAGTCAGAGGACAGGGAGGTACGAGCAGTACTTC. Its protein is CASSQRTGRYEQYF. The gene calls are TRBV6-5 and TRBJ2-7, with 8 bases lining up with TRBD1. The V and J ends lost 5 bases and 4 bases, in that order; junction bases with no gene match: 7. The CDR3 has 14 residues. Germline lookup yields CDR1 MNHEY and CDR2 SVGAGI.

V is TRBV29-1 and J is TRBJ2-7, with D possibly TRBD1 on 6 matching bases. Germline CDR1 is SQVTM and CDR2 is ANQGSEA. CDR3 length: 14 amino acids. The V gene lost 6 bases and the J gene lost 0 bases, with 15 bases spanning the gap. The CDR3 protein is CSVETQGLSYEQYF. CDR3 DNA sequence: TGCAGCGTCGAGACCCAGGGGCTCTCCTACGAGCAGTACTTC.

Turning to this clone: The identical CDR3 is also encoded by other nucleotide sequences in the sample. The chain couples TRBV5-5 to TRBJ1-6, with D unclear. Germline CDR1 reads SGHKS; CDR2 reads YYEKEE (reference sequence). The ends were cut back, 1 base at V and 9 bases at J, with 14 bases in the middle. There are 15 residues in the CDR3. CDR3 DNA sequence: TGTGCCAGCAGCTTGCAGGCGGGATTGGGTTCACCCCTCCACTTT. Translating gives CASSLQAGLGSPLHF.

The genes are TRBV18 and TRBJ1-1, with D possibly TRBD1 on 6 matching bases. Between the trimmed V and J ends, which lost 6 bases and 1 base, there was a span of 18 bases. CDR1 and CDR2 (germline): KGHSH, LQKENI. The CDR3 is 16 residues long. In DNA, the CDR3 is TGTGCCAGCTCGCAGTTACCGAGGACAGAGAACACTGAAGCTTTCTTT. Residues: CASSQLPRTENTEAFF.